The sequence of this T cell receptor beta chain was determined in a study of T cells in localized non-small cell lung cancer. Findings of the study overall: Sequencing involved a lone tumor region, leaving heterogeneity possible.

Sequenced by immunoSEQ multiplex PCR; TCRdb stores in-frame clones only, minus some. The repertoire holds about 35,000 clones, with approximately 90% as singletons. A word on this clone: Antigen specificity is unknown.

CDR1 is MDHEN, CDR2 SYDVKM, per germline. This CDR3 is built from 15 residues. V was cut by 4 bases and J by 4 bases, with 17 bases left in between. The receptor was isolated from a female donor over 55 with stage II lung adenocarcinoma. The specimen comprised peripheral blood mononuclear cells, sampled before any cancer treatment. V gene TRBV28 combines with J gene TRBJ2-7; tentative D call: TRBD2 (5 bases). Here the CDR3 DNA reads TGTGCCAGCAGTTCCAGGCAGGTCGGGGATTACGAGCAGTACTTC. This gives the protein CASSSRQVGDYEQYF. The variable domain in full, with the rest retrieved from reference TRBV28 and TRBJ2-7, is DVKVTQSSRYLVKRTGEKVFLECVQDMDHENMFWYRQDPGLGLRLIYFSYDVKMKEKGDIPEGYSVSREKKERFSLILESASTNQTSMYLCASSSRQVGDYEQYFGPGTRLTVT.